This T cell receptor (beta chain) was profiled in a study of T cell changes during pregnancy in multiple sclerosis. V lost 3 bases, J lost 8 bases, and 7 bases stayed unmatched. Germline values: CDR1 SGHTA, CDR2 FQGNSA. The CDR3 contains 14 residues. Assay: immunoSEQ multiplex PCR; the TCRdb copy retains only in-frame clones and omits some. Of 55,000 to 70,000 clones listed, 80% to 95% are singletons. The specimen comprised CD8+ T cells from peripheral blood mononuclear cells, sampled in the third trimester of pregnancy. The J gene is TRBJ2-1, the V gene TRBV7-2; TRBD2 aligns across 7 bases. This TCR came from a female donor in good health, enrolled as a control in a pregnancy study. The CDR3 bases are TGTGCCAGCAGCTTTAAAAGCGGGGCCGATGAGCAGTTCTTC. Its protein is CASSFKSGADEQFF.